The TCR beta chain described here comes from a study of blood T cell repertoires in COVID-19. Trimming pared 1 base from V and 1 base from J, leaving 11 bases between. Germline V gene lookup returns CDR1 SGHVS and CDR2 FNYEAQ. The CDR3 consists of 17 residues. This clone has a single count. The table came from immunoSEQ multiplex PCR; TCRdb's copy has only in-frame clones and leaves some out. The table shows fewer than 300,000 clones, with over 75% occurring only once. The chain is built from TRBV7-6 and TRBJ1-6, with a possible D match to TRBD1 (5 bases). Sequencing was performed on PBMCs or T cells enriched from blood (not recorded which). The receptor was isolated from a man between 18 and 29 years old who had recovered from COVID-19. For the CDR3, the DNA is TGTGCCAGCAGCTTAGGGCAGGGATTATCCTATAATTCACCCCTCCACTTT. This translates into CASSLGQGLSYNSPLHF.